The 5 T cell receptor beta chains listed next were all sequenced from one sample in a study of radiotherapy plus CTLA-4 blockade in lung cancer. Assay used: immunoSEQ multiplex PCR; TCRdb lists only in-frame clones, some missing. The sample has 70,000 to 95,000 clones, about four fifths seen once. The specimen was peripheral blood, collected from a patient treated with radiotherapy plus ipilimumab. The receptors were gathered from a human donor with non-small cell lung cancer that progressed on radiotherapy plus ipilimumab.

The V gene is TRBV13, the J gene TRBJ2-3, with TRBD2 matching 7 bases. V lost 4 bases, J lost 1 base, and 8 bases stayed unmatched. There are 16 residues in the CDR3. From germline, CDR1 is PRHDT and CDR2 FYEKMQ (reference sequence). Here the CDR3 DNA reads TGTGCCAGCAGCTCTAAGCGGGGATCAGGCACAGATACGCAGTATTTT. Its translation is CASSSKRGSGTDTQYF.

V is TRBV5-4 and J is TRBJ2-2; D is ambiguous. In germline, CDR1 is SGHNT, CDR2 YYREEE (reference sequence). The CDR3 is 16 residues long. V lost 3 bases, J lost 1 base, and 13 bases lay in between. The CDR3 region is CASSSLATQNTGELFF. The CDR3 nucleotides read TGTGCCAGCAGCTCCCTGGCGACACAGAACACCGGGGAGCTGTTTTTT. The whole variable domain, filled in from reference TRBV5-4 and TRBJ2-2, reads ETGVTQSPTHLIKTRGQQVTLRCSSQSGHNTVSWYQQALGQGPQFIFQYYREEENGRGNFPPRFSGLQFPNYSSELNVNALELDDSALYLCASSSLATQNTGELFFGEGSRLTVL.

The CDR3 loop reads CASSEGVDYGYTF. The CDR3 DNA reads TGTGCCAGCAGTGAAGGGGTGGACTATGGCTACACCTTC. The chain is built from TRBV2 and TRBJ1-2; unclear D gene. The germline gives CDR1 SNHLY, CDR2 FYNNEI. The germline V and J ends were trimmed by 1 base and 3 bases, with 6 bases remaining between them. The CDR3 runs to 13 residues.

This clone was recorded only once. V is TRBV7-2 and J is TRBJ2-3; D gene uncertain. The CDR3 has 11 residues. The V end lost 5 bases, the J end lost 7 bases, and 7 bases lay between the germline ends. Germline CDR1 reads SGHTA; CDR2 reads FQGNSA. The CDR3 region is CASSPDYTQYF. Written as DNA, the CDR3 is TGTGCCAGCAGCCCAGATTATACGCAGTATTTT.

The V gene is TRBV28, the J gene TRBJ2-3; D possibly corresponds to TRBD2 (6 bases). Trimming stripped 6 bases from V and 0 bases from J, with 10 bases between. This CDR3 is built from 14 residues. The germline CDR1 and CDR2 sequences are MDHEN and SYDVKM. The CDR3 nucleotides read TGTGCCAGCAGGGGACTCACTAGCACAGATACGCAGTATTTT. Protein sequence: CASRGLTSTDTQYF.